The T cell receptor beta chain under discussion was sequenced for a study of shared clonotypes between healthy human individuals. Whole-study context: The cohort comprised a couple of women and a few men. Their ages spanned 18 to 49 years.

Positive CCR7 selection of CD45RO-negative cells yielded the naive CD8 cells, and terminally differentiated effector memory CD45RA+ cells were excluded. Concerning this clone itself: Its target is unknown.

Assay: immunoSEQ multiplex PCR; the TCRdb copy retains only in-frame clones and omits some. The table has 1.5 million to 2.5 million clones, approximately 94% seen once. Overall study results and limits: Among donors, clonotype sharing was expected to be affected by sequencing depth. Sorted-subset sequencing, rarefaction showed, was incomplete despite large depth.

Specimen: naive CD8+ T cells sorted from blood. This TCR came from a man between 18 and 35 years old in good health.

CDR3 residues: CASSLSPENYGYTF. CDR3 sequence (DNA): TGTGCCAGCAGTTTATCCCCCGAAAACTATGGCTACACCTTC. The genes are TRBV28 and TRBJ1-2; no clear D gene. V dropped 1 base and J dropped 2 bases, with 8 bases sitting between them. Germline-derived CDR1 and CDR2 are MDHEN and SYDVKM. The CDR3 is 14 amino acids.